These 17 T cell receptor beta chains came from one sample sequenced in a study of blood T cell repertoires in COVID-19 (dated by TCRdb to 2020 to 2021). The protocol used for the library was the immunoSEQ multiplex PCR assay. The source is immuneACCESS, and TCRdb retained only in-frame sequences with V and J called. Part of the clones is not carried over; for the studies checked, unresolved V genes explain less than half of this, and the remainder is unexplained. The sample table records some 700,000 clones; 80% to 90% of these occur just once. Roughly 0.25% of the sample belongs to the ten largest clones. Sequencing used peripheral blood. Every receptor here comes from a woman under 30 with acute or convalescent COVID-19.

The chain joins TRBV30 to TRBJ1-1, with D hard to call. Germline CDR1 reads GTSNPN; CDR2 reads SVGIG (reference sequence). This CDR3 is built from 15 residues. V dropped 5 bases and J dropped 5 bases, with 21 bases sitting between them. The CDR3 sequence is CAWSEGGWYRTEAFF. The CDR3 nucleotides read TGTGCCTGGTCTGAGGGAGGGTGGTATCGGACTGAAGCTTTCTTT.

The chain combines TRBV3-1 (or the pseudogene TRBV3-2) with TRBJ1-1; no reliable D call. V gave up 4 bases and J gave up 1 base, with 10 bases separating them. The length of the CDR3 is 14 residues. The germline V gene has CDR1 LGHDT and CDR2 YNNKEL (reference sequence). The CDR3 DNA reads as TGTGCCAGCAGCCTAGGGAGTGAGAACACTGAAGCTTTCTTT. Protein: CASSLGSENTEAFF.

This clone was observed a single time. The chain joins TRBV11-2 to TRBJ2-6; tentatively, D is TRBD1 (5 bases). This CDR3 contains 14 residues. V lost 10 bases and J lost 1, with 11 bases in between. Germline V lookup: CDR1 SGHAT, CDR2 FQNNGV. CDR3 residues: CATNQGSGANVLTF. The CDR3 bases are TGTGCCACCAATCAGGGATCTGGGGCCAACGTCCTGACTTTC. The entire variable domain, with the rest obtained from reference TRBV11-2 and TRBJ2-6, is as follows: EAGVAQSPRYKIIEKRQSVAFWCNPISGHATLYWYQQILGQGPKLLIQFQNNGVVDDSQLPKDRFSAERLKGVDSTLKIQPAKLEDSAVYLCATNQGSGANVLTFGAGSRLTVL.

The V and J genes are TRBV5-6 and TRBJ1-3, with D perhaps TRBD1 (6 bases). CDR1 is SGHDT, CDR2 YYEEEE, per germline. V shed 4 bases and J shed 7 bases, with 18 bases lying between them. The CDR3 extends over 15 amino acids. The CDR3 protein is CASSPLRGGRNTIYF. Here the CDR3 DNA reads TGTGCCAGCAGCCCCTTAAGGGGGGGTAGGAACACCATATATTTT.

The CDR3 loop is CASSVNERQGPYNSPLHF. In nucleotides, the CDR3 is TGTGCCAGCAGCGTAAATGAGCGACAGGGGCCCTATAATTCACCCCTCCACTTT. This chain uses TRBV9 with TRBJ1-6, with TRBD1 matching 8 bases. The CDR3 is 18 amino acids. From germline, CDR1 is SGDLS and CDR2 YYNGEE. The J segment lost 2 bases and the V segment lost 1 base, leaving 8 bases of the junction unmatched. Supplemented by reference TRBV9 and TRBJ1-6, the full variable domain reads DSGVTQTPKHLITATGQRVTLRCSPRSGDLSVYWYQQSLDQGLQFLIQYYNGEERAKGNILERFSAQQFPDLHSELNLSSLELGDSALYFCASSVNERQGPYNSPLHFGNGTRLTVT.

The chain uses TRBV5-1 and TRBJ1-2; 9 nucleotides agree with TRBD1. CDR3 size: 13 residues. J was trimmed by 5 bases and V by 4 bases; bases with no gene match: 3. Per germline, CDR1 SGHRS and CDR2 YFSETQ. This chain's CDR3 is CASSRDRVYGYTF. CDR3 DNA: TGCGCCAGCAGCCGGGACAGGGTTTATGGCTACACCTTC.

The rearrangement joins TRBV20-1 to TRBJ1-2; D unclear. The V gene lost 3 bases and the J gene lost 4 bases, with 12 bases spanning the gap. The CDR3 has 13 residues. From germline, CDR1 is DFQATT and CDR2 SNEGSKA (reference sequence). The CDR3 DNA is TGCAGTGCTAGTGATACGGGGAGCTATGGCTACACCTTC. Residues: CSASDTGSYGYTF.

The gene calls are TRBV19 and TRBJ1-1; no definite D call. The CDR3 totals 13 residues. Trimming removed 3 bases from V and 6 bases from J, with 11 bases in between. CDR1 and CDR2 (germline): LNHDA, SQIVND (reference sequence). This chain's CDR3 is CASSMGNPPEAFF. Written as DNA, the CDR3 is TGTGCCAGTAGTATGGGCAATCCCCCTGAAGCTTTCTTT.

The V gene is TRBV23-1, the J gene TRBJ1-4; 7 bases fit TRBD1. TRBV23-1 is classed as an ORF, of uncertain function. V gave up 4 bases and J gave up 8 bases; unmatched junction bases: 13. The CDR3 is 16 amino acids. In DNA, the CDR3 is TGCGCCAGCAGTCCACCAAAGACAGGGCTGTTAGAAAAACTGTTTTTT. Translation: CASSPPKTGLLEKLFF.

This clone was counted a single time. The CDR3 DNA follows: TGCGCCAGCAGCCTATCGGGAGTTGCTATGAACACTGAAGCTTTCTTT. This gives the protein CASSLSGVAMNTEAFF. The rearrangement uses TRBV4-1 and TRBJ1-1; D is unclear. The germline V gene encodes CDR1 MGHRA and CDR2 YSYEKL. V was cut by 4 bases and J by 0 bases, with 15 bases left in between. The length of the CDR3 is 16 residues.

The V and J genes are TRBV4-1 and TRBJ2-1; TRBD2 matches at 8 bases. V shed 1 base, J shed 4 bases, and the junction held 9 bases outside the gene matches. Germline V lookup: CDR1 MGHRA, CDR2 YSYEKL. The CDR3 covers 17 residues. CDR3 coding DNA: TGCGCCAGCAGCCAAGTGGAGGAAGCGGGGGATTACAATGAGCAGTTCTTC. Translating gives CASSQVEEAGDYNEQFF.

The chain couples TRBV19 to TRBJ2-7; 7 positions match TRBD2. CDR1 LNHDA and CDR2 SQIVND come from the germline V gene (reference sequence). This CDR3 has 13 amino acids. The trim removed 3 bases at V and 2 bases at J, leaving 1 base unmatched. CDR3 protein: CASSMAGAYEQYF. CDR3 bases: TGTGCCAGTAGTATGGCGGGGGCCTACGAGCAGTACTTC.

The J gene is TRBJ1-1, the V gene TRBV4-2; tentatively, D is TRBD1 (5 bases). V gave up 0 bases and J gave up 5 bases, with 16 bases separating them. This CDR3 is 16 amino acids long. CDR1 and CDR2 (germline): LGHNA, YNFKEQ. This CDR3 is CASSQDLERGGTEAFF. In nucleotides, the CDR3 is TGTGCCAGCAGCCAAGATCTCGAGAGGGGAGGTACTGAAGCTTTCTTT.

V and J are TRBV7-2 and TRBJ1-1; 8 positions agree with TRBD1. Germline trimming cut 2 bases from V and 2 bases from J; bases unmatched to any gene: 7. The CDR3 has 16 amino acids. From germline, CDR1 is SGHTA and CDR2 FQGNSA. In nucleotides, the CDR3 is TGTGCCAGCAGCTTACGGCAGGGGGCCGTAAACACTGAAGCTTTCTTT. As protein: CASSLRQGAVNTEAFF.

The genes are TRBV6-5 and TRBJ1-1, with TRBD1 as a possible D gene (5 bases). Germline V gene sequence: CDR1 MNHEY, CDR2 SVGAGI. The V and J ends lost 2 bases and 7 bases respectively, with 8 bases between them. CDR3 length equals 12 residues. The CDR3 region is CASSYRGNEAFF. Written as DNA, the CDR3 is TGTGCCAGCAGTTACAGGGGCAATGAAGCTTTCTTT.

The gene calls are TRBV4-1 and TRBJ1-5; D might be TRBD1 (5 bases). In germline, CDR1 is MGHRA, CDR2 YSYEKL. This CDR3 has 15 residues. Trimming stripped 2 bases from V and 5 bases from J, with 13 bases between. For the CDR3, the DNA is TGCGCCAGCAGCCAACAGGGTGCTCGGGATCAGCCCCAGCATTTT. Residues: CASSQQGARDQPQHF.

V gene TRBV6-5 combines with J gene TRBJ2-7; D is unclear. The ends were cut back, 0 bases at V and 3 bases at J, with 9 bases in the middle. The germline CDR1 and CDR2 sequences are MNHEY and SVGAGI. This CDR3 is 14 amino acids long. The CDR3 coding sequence is TGTGCCAGCAGTTACTCAACCGGTGTCTACGAGCAGTACTTC. Translating it yields CASSYSTGVYEQYF.